The 27 T cell receptor beta chains presented below share a single source sample, sequenced in a study of CXCR3-negative and CXCR3-positive naive CD8 T cells. Overall study results and limits: Against CXCR3-negative naive cells, CXCR3-positive naive cells showed more hydrophobic TRB CDR3s.

The antigens these receptors bind are not known. TRB cDNA was prepared as libraries by UMI-labeled 5' RACE. TCRdb reprocessed the 5' RACE reads and reports one entry per CDR3 protein, with no DNA. Its table lists 130,000 to 150,000 distinct CDR3 sequences. The sequencing sample was made of naive CXCR3+ CD8+ T cells from blood. Documented subset: CD45RO-CCR7+CD27+CD95- naive CD8+ T cells expressing CXCR3 (TNR3+). These TCRs come from a human donor in good health. Some clones in this sample may be carry-over from other donors' samples.

The chain carries TRBV5-4 and TRBJ1-2; TCRdb reports TRBD1, a call that lacks DNA to check it against. Per germline, CDR1 SGHNT and CDR2 YYREEE (reference sequence). This CDR3 region has 16 residues. The CDR3 here is CASYTTGGVDNYGYTF.

The rearrangement links TRBV28 to TRBJ2-1. CDR1 is MDHEN and CDR2 is SYDVKM in the germline V gene. The CDR3 sequence is 13 residues long. The CDR3 reads CASSFGRNNEQFF.

The rearrangement joins TRBV6-2 or TRBV6-3 to TRBJ2-1. This CDR3 region has 16 residues. The germline V gene encodes CDR1 MNHEY and CDR2 SVGEGT. Here the CDR3 reads CASRGFAGSSYNEQFF.

V is TRBV5-5 and J is TRBJ2-2; checking the TCRdb D call of TRBD1 is not possible without DNA. CDR3 size: 16 residues. CDR1 is SGHKS, CDR2 YYEKEE, per germline (reference sequence). The CDR3 loop reads CASSLDLAGVTGELFF.

The chain's CDR3 is CASSLADSRGSNQPQHF. J is TRBJ1-5 and V is TRBV7-9; TCRdb's D call of TRBD1 is untestable without DNA. Germline lookup yields CDR1 SEHNR and CDR2 FQNEAQ (reference sequence). This CDR3 comprises 17 residues. The full variable domain, with the rest looked up from reference TRBV7-9 and TRBJ1-5, is DTGVSQNPRHKITKRGQNVTFRCDPISEHNRLYWYRQTLGQGPEFLTYFQNEAQLEKSRLLSDRFSAERPKGSFSTLEIQRTEQGDSAMYLCASSLADSRGSNQPQHFGDGTRLSIL.

The chain links TRBV14 to TRBJ2-7; checking the TCRdb D call of TRBD2 is not possible without DNA. There are 15 residues in the CDR3. In germline, CDR1 is SGHDN, CDR2 FVKESK. CDR3 sequence: CASSQDQDLSYEQYF.

V gene TRBV6-5 combines with J gene TRBJ2-7; TCRdb indicates TRBD1, and absent DNA this call remains unverified. This CDR3 is built from 14 residues. Germline CDR1 is MNHEY and CDR2 is SVGAGI. The CDR3 sequence: CASSYSDRNYEQYF.

This chain uses TRBV28 with TRBJ2-5. CDR3 length: 15 residues. CDR1 MDHEN and CDR2 SYDVKM come from the germline V gene. The CDR3 reads CASSLEPASQETQYF. The entire variable domain, with the rest obtained from reference TRBV28 and TRBJ2-5, is as follows: DVKVTQSSRYLVKRTGEKVFLECVQDMDHENMFWYRQDPGLGLRLIYFSYDVKMKEKGDIPEGYSVSREKKERFSLILESASTNQTSMYLCASSLEPASQETQYFGPGTRLLVL.

This rearrangement joins TRBV28 to TRBJ2-1; TCRdb calls TRBD2, which cannot be checked without DNA. Germline lookup yields CDR1 MDHEN and CDR2 SYDVKM. The CDR3 sequence is 15 residues long. CDR3 region: CASSPASKLYNEQFF.

This rearrangement joins TRBV29-1 to TRBJ2-1; TCRdb names TRBD1, which stays unverified in the absence of DNA. CDR1 and CDR2 from the germline V gene are SQVTM and ANQGSEA. This CDR3 is built from 16 residues. Here the CDR3 reads CSVEDVRGSSYNEQFF.

This sequence joins TRBV4-3 and TRBJ1-1. CDR1 and CDR2 (germline): LGHNA, YSLEER. This CDR3 region has 13 residues. This chain's CDR3 is CASSPAMNTEAFF.

This chain links TRBV4-1 with TRBJ1-4. The CDR3 has 15 residues. The germline V gene encodes CDR1 MGHRA and CDR2 YSYEKL. CDR3 in amino acids: CASSQGQATNGKLFF.

V and J are TRBV19 and TRBJ1-2; there is no DNA to check the TCRdb D call of TRBD1. The CDR3 spans 15 residues. CDR1 LNHDA and CDR2 SQIVND come from the germline V gene (reference sequence). Here the CDR3 reads CASSIWQGADYGYTF.

The chain uses TRBV2 and TRBJ2-7. This CDR3 is built from 14 residues. The germline V gene has CDR1 SNHLY and CDR2 FYNNEI. The CDR3: CASSEPGGPLEQYF.

The chain employs TRBV15 and TRBJ1-1; the TCRdb call, TRBD1, lacks DNA for checking. Looked up from germline, CDR1 is LNHNV and CDR2 is YYDKDF (reference sequence). The CDR3 spans 16 residues. Here the CDR3 reads CATSRSRSQGWTEAFF.

The rearrangement joins TRBV2 to TRBJ1-5; checking the TCRdb D call of TRBD1 is not possible without DNA. Germline CDR1 and CDR2: SNHLY and FYNNEI. This CDR3 has 15 residues. The chain's CDR3 is CAGSADRASNQPQHF.

The V call is TRBV11-1, the J call TRBJ2-5. Germline V lookup: CDR1 SGHAT, CDR2 FQDESV (reference sequence). This CDR3 comprises 15 residues. The CDR3 spells CASSLSKWVRETQYF.

CDR3 sequence: CASSFEGFDTQYF. V usage is TRBV5-1 and J usage is TRBJ2-3. The CDR3 covers 13 residues. CDR1 is SGHRS and CDR2 is YFSETQ in the germline V gene. Full variable domain (remainder filled in from reference TRBV5-1 and TRBJ2-3): KAGVTQTPRYLIKTRGQQVTLSCSPISGHRSVSWYQQTPGQGLQFLFEYFSETQRNKGNFPGRFSGRQFSNSRSEMNVSTLELGDSALYLCASSFEGFDTQYFGPGTRLTVL.

The V call is TRBV25-1, the J call TRBJ2-1; the TRBD2 assignment by TCRdb is unverifiable without DNA. This CDR3 is built from 16 residues. Germline loops: CDR1 MGHDK, CDR2 SYGVNS. The CDR3 here is CASSSPGLDSYNEQFF. The whole variable domain, filled in from reference TRBV25-1 and TRBJ2-1, reads EADIYQTPRYLVIGTGKKITLECSQTMGHDKMYWYQQDPGMELHLIHYSYGVNSTEKGDLSSESTVSRIRTEHFPLTLESARPSHTSQYLCASSSPGLDSYNEQFFGPGTRLTVL.

The chain has TRBV7-3 and TRBJ2-2; there is no DNA to check the TCRdb D call of TRBD2. In germline, CDR1 is SGHTA, CDR2 FQGTGA. The CDR3 covers 17 residues. The chain's CDR3 is CASSQDGLAGDTGELFF.

The chain recombines TRBV2 with TRBJ2-7; as DNA is missing, the TRBD2 call by TCRdb cannot be tested. CDR1 and CDR2 from the germline V gene are SNHLY and FYNNEI. This CDR3 has 15 amino acids. The CDR3 spells CASSEPTSGGDEQYF.

V is TRBV29-1 and J is TRBJ1-1. The CDR3 is 11 amino acids. The germline CDR1 and CDR2 sequences are SQVTM and ANQGSEA. CDR3 sequence reads: CSTWVGTEAFF.

This rearrangement joins TRBV4-3 to TRBJ1-2; without DNA, the TCRdb call of TRBD1 cannot be checked. This CDR3 has 15 amino acids. The V gene's germline CDR1 is LGHNA and CDR2 YSLEER. This CDR3 reads CASSQDPGQNYGYTF.

The chain uses TRBV7-8 and TRBJ2-1; TCRdb selects TRBD2, and the lack of DNA leaves this call unchecked. Germline assignment: CDR1 SGHVS and CDR2 FQNEAQ. The CDR3 contains 15 residues. CDR3 loop: CASSPSSGGAAEQFF.

The CDR3 here is CASSLSQEVETQYF. The J gene is TRBJ2-5, the V gene TRBV13. Germline values: CDR1 PRHDT, CDR2 FYEKMQ (reference sequence). This CDR3 has 14 residues.

The J gene is TRBJ1-1, the V gene TRBV7-9; TCRdb returns TRBD1, unconfirmable since there is no DNA. CDR1 is SEHNR, CDR2 FQNEAQ, per germline (reference sequence). The length of the CDR3 is 15 residues. CDR3 amino acids: CASSILTGLNTEAFF.

The gene calls are TRBV29-1 and TRBJ1-2. This CDR3 is 14 amino acids long. Germline-derived CDR1 and CDR2 are SQVTM and ANQGSEA. This CDR3 reads CSVVYRSIGYGYTF.